These T cell receptor beta chains were read from a single sample in a study of control samples from healthy donors and cancer patients. Sequencing used immunoSEQ multiplex PCR; TCRdb keeps in-frame clones, though not all of them. The sample has about 120,000 clones, over 90% seen once; the top ten hold roughly 2.7%. The sample taken for sequencing was blood. These receptor sequences come from a man aged 30-40 years in good health. CDR3s include the opening cysteine and the closing phenylalanine or tryptophan. Each record gives: J gene, clone size, V gene, D gene, CDR3 protein, CDR3 DNA. A D gene is named only where the DNA matches it firmly. Clone size is shown for a subset of rows, as once, few, many or a class of expanded clone.

TRBJ1-5 . TRBV6-6 TRBD1 CASTYRGYNQPQHF TGTGCCAGTACTTACAGGGGATACAATCAGCCCCAGCATTTT
TRBJ1-4 . TRBV27 . CASSGTDSLGEKLFF TGTGCCAGCAGTGGAACGGACAGCCTGGGGGAAAAACTGTTTTTT
TRBJ2-7 . TRBV28 . CASSYNIAGSGNYEQYF TGTGCCAGCAGTTACAACATAGCAGGGAGTGGGAACTACGAGCAGTACTTC
TRBJ1-1 . TRBV9 . CASSEGPNTEAFF TGTGCCAGCAGCGAGGGACCGAACACTGAAGCTTTCTTT
TRBJ1-4 . TRBV7-2 . CASSLERGREKLFF TGTGCCAGCAGCTTAGAGAGGGGAAGGGAAAAACTGTTTTTT
TRBJ1-1 . TRBV5-3 . CVRTFWEANEAFF TGTGTCAGAACTTTCTGGGAGGCCAACGAAGCTTTCTTT
TRBJ1-2 . TRBV28 . CASRFPMSRGGGYTF TGTGCCAGCAGGTTCCCGATGAGTCGGGGGGGAGGCTACACCTTC
TRBJ1-3 . TRBV5-1 . CASSLAKGAGNTIYF TGCGCCAGCAGCTTGGCCAAGGGGGCTGGAAACACCATATATTTT
TRBJ2-5 once TRBV5-1 . CASSFLGSMETQYF TGCGCCAGCAGCTTCTTGGGGTCGATGGAGACCCAGTACTTC
TRBJ1-2 . TRBV5-4 TRBD1 CASSSSRNRGGVVGYTF TGTGCCAGCAGCAGCTCAAGAAACAGGGGAGGGGTTGTTGGCTACACCTTC
TRBJ1-5 . TRBV7-9 . CASSVADQPQHF TGTGCCAGCTCAGTTGCTGATCAGCCCCAGCATTTT
TRBJ1-1 . TRBV3-1/TRBV3-2 . CASSQATGRVFTEAFF TGTGCCAGCAGCCAAGCTACTGGCAGGGTCTTCACTGAAGCTTTCTTT
TRBJ2-6 . TRBV7-9 . CASRITGRAGANVLTF TGTGCCAGCAGGATAACAGGGAGGGCTGGGGCCAACGTCCTGACTTTC